This T cell receptor (beta chain) was recovered during a study of regulatory T cells in long-lasting Graves disease. General study points: Persistent Graves' patients showed less TCR diversity than newly diagnosed ones.

The junction had 7 bases not matched to a gene; V was cut back by 0 bases and J by 1 base. Germline lookup yields CDR1 SEHNR and CDR2 FQNEAQ (reference sequence). The CDR3 is made up of 17 amino acids. Construction of the TCR beta libraries employed iRepertoire HTBI primers in conjunction with Arm-PCR of CDR3 regions. One entry per CDR3 protein results from TCRdb running MiXCR on the multiplex PCR reads. The profile shows about 460,000 distinct CDR3 sequences, less than 15% of them singletons. This clonotype was seen just once. Antigen specificity is unknown. Time point in this sample: newly diagnosed GD, antithyroid drugs for less than 3 months. Researchers made the TCR library from RNA that was extracted from PBMCs. The patients were drawn from one endocrinology department in Xi'an, China. These data are also associated with another study on T cells in Graves' hyperthyroidism and ophthalmopathy. Per that study: Researchers found most expanded thyroid clonotypes above 0.001 in blood as well. Ophthalmopathy was separated from stable hyperthyroidism by a 13 V-J model.

V and J are TRBV7-9 and TRBJ2-7, with 9 bases matching TRBD1. The starting material was peripheral blood mononuclear cells (PBMCs), obtained at new diagnosis, from a patient treated with antithyroid drugs. This receptor was obtained from a woman in her forties or fifties with Graves disease. CDR3 nucleotide sequence: TGTGCCAGCAGCTTAGCGCGGCCCGGGACAGGGTCCTACGAGCAGTACTTC. This gives the protein CASSLARPGTGSYEQYF.